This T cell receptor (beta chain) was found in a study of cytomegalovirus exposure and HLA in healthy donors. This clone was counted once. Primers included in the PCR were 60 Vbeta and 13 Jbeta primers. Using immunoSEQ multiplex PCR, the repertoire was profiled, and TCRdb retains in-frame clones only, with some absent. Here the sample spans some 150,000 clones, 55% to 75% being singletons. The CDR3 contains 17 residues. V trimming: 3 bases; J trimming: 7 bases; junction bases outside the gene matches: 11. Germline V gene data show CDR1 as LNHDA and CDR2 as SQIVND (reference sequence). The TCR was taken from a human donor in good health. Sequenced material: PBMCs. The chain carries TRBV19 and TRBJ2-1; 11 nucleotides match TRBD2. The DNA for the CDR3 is TGTGCCAGTAGTATCGGAATCCAATCTAGCGGGGGGAATGAGCAGTTCTTC. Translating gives CASSIGIQSSGGNEQFF.